This TCR beta chain comes out of a study of PD-L1 blockade in urothelial cancer. Study-wide background: From 0 to 3 prior chemotherapy regimens had been given to the patients. T cell content in blood samples showed a median of 141,255. Blood analyses occurred 3 weeks (second dose) and 6 weeks post treatment start.

The CDR3 is 14 residues long. Germline CDR1 reads GTSNPN; CDR2 reads SVGIG (reference sequence). The V gene end was trimmed by 0 bases and the J gene end by 2 bases; junction bases not matched to a gene: 2. Time point noted: pretreatment peripheral blood. Sampling of each patient yielded between 1 and 8 specimens, collected pretreatment and on-treatment. This table comes from immunoSEQ multiplex PCR, and its TCRdb copy is limited to in-frame clones, with some not included. The sample contains tens of thousands of clones, around 79% of which appear only once. The rearrangement joins TRBV30 to TRBJ2-3; 7 bases fit TRBD2. The sequenced sample was PBMCs, obtained around atezolizumab (anti-PD-L1) treatment. This TCR was recovered from a man between 65 and 85 years old with urothelial cancer. The CDR3 is CAWSVGDYTDTQYF. CDR3 DNA: TGTGCCTGGAGTGTAGGGGACTACACAGATACGCAGTATTTT.